These T cell receptor beta chains were read from a single sample in a study of T cell repertoires in aging, cancer and after chemotherapy. TCRdb analysed the multiplex PCR reads with MiXCR anew, one entry per CDR3 protein. This sample has under 12,000 distinct CDR3 sequences, with around 40% found just once. Sequencing was done on a sample of blood. The receptors were sampled from a human donor in good health. The CDR3 runs from the conserved cysteine through the conserved F or W. D genes are given only for firm matches. Clone size is given for some rows only: seen once, a few or many times, or a class if the clone is expanded.

>TRBJ2-7|NA|TRBV9|NA
TGTGCCAGCAGCGTAGCATCCAGGGAGGTAGTCGAGCAGTACTTC
CASSVASREVVEQYF
>TRBJ1-6|NA|TRBV27|NA
TGTGCCAGCAACCACGGGGGGAGGAATTCACCCCTCCACTTT
CASNHGGRNSPLHF
>TRBJ2-7|TRBD2|TRBV5-6|NA
TGTGCCAGCAGCTCCATTGGGACTAGCGTCCACTACGAGCAGTACTTC
CASSSIGTSVHYEQYF
>TRBJ2-3|TRBD2|TRBV29-1|NA
TGCAGCGGGGGGCTGGCGGGGGGTTTCACAGATACGCAGTATTTT
CSGGLAGGFTDTQYF
>TRBJ2-7|NA|TRBV27|few
TGTGCCAGCAGTGTCGGGACGGCTATCCCCTACGAGCAGTACTTC
CASSVGTAIPYEQYF
>TRBJ2-3|NA|TRBV12-3/TRBV12-4|once
TGTGCCAGCAGTTTATGGGCACAAACAGATACGCAGTATTTT
CASSLWAQTDTQYF
>TRBJ1-3|TRBD1|TRBV15|few
TGTGCCACCACCAAAGACAGGGTTGGAAACACCATATATTTT
CATTKDRVGNTIYF
>TRBJ2-3|TRBD2|TRBV29-1|NA
TGCAGCCCACTTATTGGGACTAGCGGAAATACGCAGTATTTT
CSPLIGTSGNTQYF
>TRBJ2-1|TRBD1|TRBV29-1|NA
TGCAGCGGAAGACCCGGGACAGGGGCCTACAATGAGCAGTTCTTC
CSGRPGTGAYNEQFF
>TRBJ1-4|NA|TRBV12-3/TRBV12-4|few
TGTGCCAGCCGACCAGGTCCTCCGGGTGAAAAACTGTTTTTT
CASRPGPPGEKLFF
>TRBJ2-7|NA|TRBV7-2|NA
TGTGCCAGCAGCTCGGACCCAAGCTCCTACGAGCAGTACTTC
CASSSDPSSYEQYF
>TRBJ2-2|NA|TRBV5-4|NA
TGTGCCAGCAGCTTGGGTCCTTTCGCGAACACCGGGGAGCTGTTTTTT
CASSLGPFANTGELFF
>TRBJ1-2|TRBD1|TRBV29-1|medium-sized
TGCAGCGTTGAAGGACAGGGTGGTGGCTACACCTTC
CSVEGQGGGYTF
>TRBJ2-4|NA|TRBV6-6|NA
TGTGCCAGCAGTATAGACAGAGCCAAAAACATTCAGTACTTC
CASSIDRAKNIQYF
>TRBJ1-5|NA|TRBV6-1|few
TGTGCCGCAGGGGCAGGATGGCCCCAGCATTTT
CAAGAGWPQHF
>TRBJ2-7|TRBD2|TRBV28|NA
TGTGCCATTCGTGCGGGGGGGGACTACGAGCAGTACTTC
CAIRAGGDYEQYF
>TRBJ1-5|NA|TRBV6-1|NA
TGTGCCAGCAGTGAGCGATTGGGGGGCCCCAATCAGCCCCAGCATTTT
CASSERLGGPNQPQHF
>TRBJ2-1|TRBD2|TRBV6-5|NA
TGTGCCAGCACCAGAGTAGGCGGGAGCGCCTACAATGAGCAGTTCTTC
CASTRVGGSAYNEQFF
>TRBJ1-3|NA|TRBV15|few
TGTGCCACCAGCAGAGATTGGGCCTCTGGAAACACCATATATTTT
CATSRDWASGNTIYF
>TRBJ1-6|TRBD1|TRBV10-3|few
TGTGCCATCAGTGAGACTGGACAGGGTTCATCCTATAATTCACCCCTCCACTTT
CAISETGQGSSYNSPLHF
>TRBJ2-1|TRBD1|TRBV19|NA
TGTGCCAGTACATGGACTCAGGGGGCGCTGTACAATGAGCAGTTCTTC
CASTWTQGALYNEQFF
>TRBJ2-5|NA|TRBV19|once
TGTGCCAGTAGTCCCCAGACACGGGAGACCCAGTACTTC
CASSPQTRETQYF
>TRBJ1-4|NA|TRBV10-1|few
TGCGCCAGCAGAAGACCGGGACCTACAACAACTAATGAAAAACTGTTTTTT
CASRRPGPTTTNEKLFF
>TRBJ1-5|TRBD1|TRBV7-3|once
TGTGCCAGCAGATTGACAGGGCATAGCAATCAGCCCCAGCATTTT
CASRLTGHSNQPQHF
>TRBJ2-7|NA|TRBV28|NA
TGTGCCAGCAGCCACCGACAGGACGAGCAGTACTTC
CASSHRQDEQYF
>TRBJ1-6|NA|TRBV27|NA
TGTGCCAGCAGTTTCGATTACATGGGGAGTCGGAACTTCCAATCCAAGAATTCACCCCTCCACTTT
CASSFDYMGSRNFQSKNSPLHF
>TRBJ1-6|TRBD1|TRBV5-6|NA
TGTGCCAGCAGCTTGGCCGGGACAGGAAATTCACCCCTCCACTTT
CASSLAGTGNSPLHF
>TRBJ2-2|TRBD1|TRBV7-3|few
TGTGCCAGCAGCTTATCAGGACAGGGGAGAACCGGGGAGCTGTTTTTT
CASSLSGQGRTGELFF
>TRBJ1-1|TRBD1|TRBV5-6|NA
TGTGCCAGCAGCTCGGACAGGGAGACTGAAGCTTTCTTT
CASSSDRETEAFF
>TRBJ2-5|TRBD1|TRBV29-1|NA
TGCAGCGTGCACTGGACAGGGACTCAAGAGACCCAGTACTTC
CSVHWTGTQETQYF
>TRBJ1-5|TRBD1|TRBV18|NA
TGTGCCAGCTCACCTGACAGGGGAGGCAATCAGCCCCAGCATTTT
CASSPDRGGNQPQHF
>TRBJ1-3|NA|TRBV4-3|NA
TGCGCCAGCAGCCTACTCGGAATCGGAGGAAACACCATATATTTT
CASSLLGIGGNTIYF
>TRBJ2-7|TRBD2|TRBV5-4|few
TGTGCCAGCAGCTTGGTCGCGGGAGCCTACGAGCAGTACTTC
CASSLVAGAYEQYF
>TRBJ1-3|NA|TRBV29-1|few
TGCAGCGGCCTGGAAGGGGCTGGAAACACCATATATTTT
CSGLEGAGNTIYF
>TRBJ1-1|TRBD1|TRBV9|NA
TGTGCCAGCAGCGCCACAGGGGTAGGGGCTGAAGCTTTCTTT
CASSATGVGAEAFF
>TRBJ1-2|NA|TRBV19|few
TGTGCCAGTAGCCTCAGGCGCGGCTACACCTTC
CASSLRRGYTF
>TRBJ1-6|NA|TRBV6-5|NA
TGTGCCAGCAGTTACGGTGGAAGCTCCTATAATTCACCCCTCCACTTT
CASSYGGSSYNSPLHF
>TRBJ1-6|NA|TRBV7-2|NA
TGTGCCAGCAGCACTTGGACCCCTGGGAATTCACCCCTCCACTTT
CASSTWTPGNSPLHF
>TRBJ2-1|TRBD1|TRBV6-1|NA
TGTGCCAGCAGAAAGGGGACAGCCTCCTACAATGAGCAGTTCTTC
CASRKGTASYNEQFF
>TRBJ2-1|NA|TRBV30|NA
TGTGCCTGGAGCCTAGCGCGAAGGAATGAGCAGTTCTTC
CAWSLARRNEQFF
>TRBJ2-7|NA|TRBV28|NA
TGTGCCAGCAGGGCGGCGGGCAGCTCCTACGAGCAGTACTTC
CASRAAGSSYEQYF
>TRBJ2-7|NA|TRBV12-3/TRBV12-4|few
TGTGCCAGCAGTCCCTTCACAGGGACCTACGAGCAGTACTTC
CASSPFTGTYEQYF
>TRBJ2-3|NA|TRBV9|few
TGTGCCAGCAGCTCCCGGGCCAGGTACGTCGATACGCAGTATTTT
CASSSRARYVDTQYF
>TRBJ1-1|NA|TRBV30|few
TGTGCCTGGAGTACAAAACAGGGAAGGGATGAAGCTTTCTTT
CAWSTKQGRDEAFF
>TRBJ2-1|TRBD2|TRBV27|few
TGTGCCAGCAGCCTAGCGGGAGAGGGGAATGAGCAGTTCTTC
CASSLAGEGNEQFF
>TRBJ1-2|NA|TRBV5-4|NA
TGTGCCAGCAGCTTAGGACAGCGGCGCTATGGCTACACCTTC
CASSLGQRRYGYTF
>TRBJ2-2|TRBD2|TRBV30|few
TGTGCCTGGAGGGAAATAGCGGGGTGGTACACCGGGGAGCTGTTTTTT
CAWREIAGWYTGELFF
>TRBJ1-4|TRBD1|TRBV19|NA
TGTGCCAGTACCTTAGGGACAGGGCGGAATGAAAAACTGTTTTTT
CASTLGTGRNEKLFF
>TRBJ2-5|NA|TRBV6-5|NA
TGTGCCAGCAATTGGGCAGGTGGTCCCGGAGAGACCCAGTACTTC
CASNWAGGPGETQYF
>TRBJ2-3|NA|TRBV7-9|NA
TGTGCCAGCAGCGCGGGGACAGATACGCAGTATTTT
CASSAGTDTQYF
>TRBJ1-5|NA|TRBV19|NA
TGTGCCAGTAGGAAAGACTCCGGAGGCAATCAGCCCCAGCATTTT
CASRKDSGGNQPQHF
>TRBJ1-2|NA|TRBV28|NA
TGTGCCAGCACCGACGCAGGGGACTATGGCTACACCTTC
CASTDAGDYGYTF